One and the same sample provided the 18 T cell receptor beta chains below, sequenced in a study of blood T cell repertoires in COVID-19. Produced via immunoSEQ multiplex PCR; TCRdb's table is partial and in-frame only. Altogether more than 200,000 clones are present, 88% being singletons, with the ten largest covering roughly 2.6%. The sequenced sample consisted of peripheral blood. Source of these receptors: a woman in her sixties with acute or convalescent COVID-19.

DNA of the CDR3: TGCGCCAGCAGCCGAACAGGGGCCGACAATCAGCCCCAGCATTTT. As protein: CASSRTGADNQPQHF. The chain combines TRBV5-1 with TRBJ1-5; 7 bases agree with TRBD1. V was clipped by 4 bases and J by 3 bases; unmatched bases: 7. The CDR3 consists of 15 residues. Germline V gene lookup returns CDR1 SGHRS and CDR2 YFSETQ.

The chain uses TRBV28 and TRBJ2-5; TRBD2 aligns across 11 bases. With V trimmed by 2 bases and J by 4 bases, 3 bases remained unmatched. This CDR3 contains 15 residues. Germline assignment: CDR1 MDHEN and CDR2 SYDVKM. CDR3 nucleotides: TGTGCCAGCAGTTTAAGCCTAGCGGGAGGAGAGACCCAGTACTTC. Translation gives CASSLSLAGGETQYF.

This chain uses TRBV5-6 with TRBJ2-3, with 7 bases that match TRBD2. The CDR3 has 15 residues. Per germline, CDR1 SGHDT and CDR2 YYEEEE. Trimming took 2 bases from V and 2 from J; bases not matched to a gene: 5. CDR3 nucleotide sequence: TGTGCCAGCAGCTTTAGCGGGTTATCCACAGATACGCAGTATTTT. This sequence encodes CASSFSGLSTDTQYF.

This chain uses TRBV10-1 with TRBJ2-2; tentative D call: TRBD2 (5 bases). The CDR3 length is 14 residues. Germline CDR1 reads WNHNN; CDR2 reads SYGVQD (reference sequence). The ends were cut back, 6 bases at V and 0 bases at J, with 8 bases in the middle. CDR3 amino acids: CASRGGPNTGELFF. CDR3 DNA sequence: TGCGCCAGCAGAGGAGGTCCGAACACCGGGGAGCTGTTTTTT.

This rearrangement joins TRBV19 to TRBJ2-1; 9 nucleotides match TRBD1. Germline trimming cut 3 bases from V and 6 bases from J; bases unmatched to any gene: 9. Per germline, CDR1 LNHDA and CDR2 SQIVND (reference sequence). This CDR3 contains 16 residues. The CDR3 DNA reads TGTGCCAGTAGTATCCCTTCCGGGACAGGGTTCAATGAGCAGTTCTTC. Its protein product is CASSIPSGTGFNEQFF.

The J gene is TRBJ1-1, the V gene TRBV14; a weak D match, TRBD1 (5 bases). This CDR3 is 15 amino acids long. Trimming pared 6 bases from V and 8 bases from J, leaving 22 bases between. Germline V gene lookup returns CDR1 SGHDN and CDR2 FVKESK. CDR3 DNA: TGTGCCAGCAGTCAACGGGGAGGTGACAGACAAGAAGCTTTCTTT. Protein product: CASSQRGGDRQEAFF.

The V gene is TRBV27, the J gene TRBJ1-3, with 10 bases identical to TRBD1. V shed 2 bases and J 2 bases; nucleotides not matched to a gene: 0. The CDR3 loop spans 15 amino acids. Germline CDR1 reads MNHEY; CDR2 reads SMNVEV (reference sequence). DNA for the CDR3: TGTGCCAGCAGTTTAGACAGGGGGCCTGGAAACACCATATATTTT. It yields the protein CASSLDRGPGNTIYF.

In this sample, this clone turned up a few times. The rearrangement joins TRBV27 to TRBJ2-7, with a tentative D call TRBD2 (6 bases). In germline, CDR1 is MNHEY, CDR2 SMNVEV (reference sequence). V lost 4 bases to trimming and J lost 2 bases, with 12 bases between them. The CDR3 sequence is 14 residues long. The CDR3 DNA reads as TGTGCCAGCAGTTCTAGCGAGTTTACCTACGAGCAGTACTTC. This gives the protein CASSSSEFTYEQYF.

Details on this clone: Compared with germline, one end of the junction differs, possibly owing to a read error. This sequence joins TRBV7-9 and TRBJ2-5, with 12 positions matching TRBD2. Looked up from germline, CDR1 is SEHNR and CDR2 is FQNEAQ (reference sequence). CDR3 length: 15 amino acids. CDR3 in amino acids: CASKSTGLAGPNPDF. The CDR3, as DNA: TGTGCCAGCAAATCTACGGGACTAGCGGGCCCCAATCCTGACTTC.

This clone was seen once. This chain uses TRBV15 with TRBJ2-7; a possible D gene is TRBD1 (5 bases). V gave up 3 bases and J gave up 3 bases, with 9 bases separating them. The CDR3 is 13 amino acids. Germline loops: CDR1 LNHNV, CDR2 YYDKDF (reference sequence). The CDR3 protein is CATSSQGLYEQYF. CDR3 in DNA: TGTGCCACCAGCAGCCAGGGTCTCTACGAGCAGTACTTC.

The rearrangement joins TRBV6-1 to TRBJ1-1, with a weak D call TRBD1 (5 bases). This CDR3 region has 16 residues. With 3 bases removed from V and 0 bases from J, the gap between germline ends came to 14 bases. Germline CDR1 MNHNS, CDR2 SASEGT. CDR3 sequence reads: CASSETALRMNTEAFF. DNA of the CDR3: TGTGCCAGCAGTGAGACAGCTCTCCGCATGAACACTGAAGCTTTCTTT.

A single count supports this clone. The chain employs TRBV7-9 and TRBJ1-3, with 7 nucleotides matching TRBD1. V gave up 5 bases and J gave up 3 bases; unmatched junction bases: 4. CDR3 length: 14 residues. Germline CDR1 and CDR2: SEHNR and FQNEAQ (reference sequence). CDR3 sequence (DNA): TGTGCCAGCAGCCCCGGGACAGTTGGAAACACCATATATTTT. Translation: CASSPGTVGNTIYF.

This clone has more than one count but fewer than ten. The CDR3 region is CATILQQGGYGYTF. In nucleotides, the CDR3 is TGTGCCACCATCCTCCAACAGGGAGGGTATGGCTACACCTTC. The J gene is TRBJ1-2, the V gene TRBV28; possible D gene TRBD1, 6 bases. Deletions cut 10 bases from V and 5 bases from J, with 20 bases between. The germline V gene encodes CDR1 MDHEN and CDR2 SYDVKM. This CDR3 region has 14 residues.

The V and J genes are TRBV7-8 and TRBJ1-2, with D perhaps TRBD1 (5 bases). Germline V gene sequence: CDR1 SGHVS, CDR2 FQNEAQ. The CDR3 is made up of 14 amino acids. V was shortened by 5 bases and J by 5 bases, with 15 bases between the two germline ends. The CDR3 nucleotides read TGTGCCAGCAGCCTCCCCGGGACTGCTTATGGCTACACCTTC. Protein sequence: CASSLPGTAYGYTF.

The J gene is TRBJ1-2, the V gene TRBV30; perhaps TRBD1 as D (6 bases). Trimming shortened V by 0 bases and J by 8 bases, and 19 bases separated the two germline ends. This CDR3 region has 15 residues. Germline-derived CDR1 and CDR2 are GTSNPN and SVGIG (reference sequence). The CDR3 is CAWSVGSGVYYGYTF. The CDR3 coding sequence is TGTGCCTGGAGTGTGGGGTCAGGGGTTTATTACGGCTACACCTTC.

CDR3 coding DNA: TGTGCCAGTAGTATTCAGCAGGGGGCCTACGAGCAGTACTTC. Amino acid sequence: CASSIQQGAYEQYF. V usage is TRBV19 and J usage is TRBJ2-7; 7 bases fit TRBD1. J lost 2 bases, V lost 3 bases, and 4 bases had no gene match. The CDR3 covers 14 residues. Germline CDR1 LNHDA, CDR2 SQIVND (reference sequence). Looking up the rest from reference TRBV19 and TRBJ2-7 gives the full variable domain: DGGITQSPKYLFRKEGQNVTLSCEQNLNHDAMYWYRQDPGQGLRLIYYSQIVNDFQKGDIAEGYSVSREKKESFPLTVTSAQKNPTAFYLCASSIQQGAYEQYFGPGTRLTVT.

This clone occurred a few times. The chain links TRBV28 to TRBJ1-6; D is possibly TRBD1 (5 bases). The V end lost 3 bases, the J end lost 8 bases, and 14 bases lay between the germline ends. Looked up from germline, CDR1 is MDHEN and CDR2 is SYDVKM. This CDR3 region has 15 residues. The CDR3 protein is CASSLVDRDYSPLHF. The CDR3 DNA follows: TGTGCCAGCAGTTTGGTCGACAGAGACTATTCACCCCTCCACTTT.

V and J are TRBV5-1 and TRBJ1-2, with D perhaps matching TRBD1 (6 bases). Germline loops: CDR1 SGHRS, CDR2 YFSETQ. The CDR3 is 16 amino acids. V gave up 0 bases and J gave up 6 bases, with 18 bases separating them. The CDR3, as DNA: TGCGCCAGCAGCTTGGATCCACAGGGCACTGGGGATGGCTACACCTTC. Its translation: CASSLDPQGTGDGYTF.